One and the same sample provided the 21 T cell receptor beta chains below, sequenced in a study of early T cells in non-severe SARS-CoV-2 infection. TCRdb used MiXCR to reprocess the 5' RACE reads, holding one entry per CDR3 protein. The data show 70,000 to 95,000 distinct CDR3 sequences, 14% to 15% seen once. Sequencing was carried out using whole blood. The receptors stem from an adult who was a healthcare worker with PCR-confirmed SARS-CoV-2 infection or an uninfected control (not recorded which).

V gene TRBV12-3 or TRBV12-4 combines with J gene TRBJ2-3; D call uncertain. V lost 0 bases and J 2 bases, leaving 9 bases between the germline ends. This CDR3 contains 15 residues. CDR3 nucleotide sequence: TGTGCCAGCAGTTTAGCTTTCCCAAACACAGATACGCAGTATTTT. It specifies CASSLAFPNTDTQYF.

The rearrangement joins TRBV9 to TRBJ2-2; 10 nucleotides align to TRBD2. The CDR3 consists of 17 residues. CDR1 is SGDLS and CDR2 is YYNGEE in the germline V gene. V lost 3 bases and J lost 2; bases outside the gene matches: 7. The CDR3 sequence: CASSERSSGGNTGELFF. For the CDR3, the DNA is TGTGCCAGCAGCGAGCGGTCTAGCGGGGGAAACACCGGGGAGCTGTTTTTT.

This clonotype was seen only a few times. This chain joins TRBV29-1 and TRBJ1-5; no definite D call. The length of the CDR3 is 14 residues. The V and J ends lost 4 bases and 1 base respectively, with 11 bases between them. Germline-derived CDR1 and CDR2 are SQVTM and ANQGSEA. The CDR3 DNA reads TGCAGCGTTGGCGTGGTGGGAAGCAATCAGCCCCAGCATTTT. This sequence encodes CSVGVVGSNQPQHF. The full variable domain, in which reference TRBV29-1 and TRBJ1-5 provide the parts outside the CDR3, is SAVISQKPSRDICQRGTSLTIQCQVDSQVTMMFWYRQQPGQSLTLIATANQGSEATYESGFVIDKFPISRPNLTFSTLTVSNMSPEDSSIYLCSVGVVGSNQPQHFGDGTRLSIL.

V and J are TRBV6-5 and TRBJ2-3, with TRBD1 identical over 9 bases. The CDR3 loop spans 15 amino acids. V lost 6 bases and J lost 6; bases outside the gene matches: 10. Germline lookup yields CDR1 MNHEY and CDR2 SVGAGI. The CDR3 protein is CASSARQGVADTQYF. DNA of the CDR3: TGTGCCAGCAGCGCCCGACAGGGGGTAGCGGATACGCAGTATTTT.

Details on this clonotype: This may stem from a read error, because a much larger clone lies one nucleotide away. This rearrangement joins TRBV5-1 to TRBJ2-3, with 7 bases that match TRBD2. Germline V lookup: CDR1 SGHRS, CDR2 YFSETQ. Losses at the gene ends were 1 base for V and 5 bases for J; bases not matched to a gene: 13. This CDR3 spans 17 amino acids. CDR3 nucleotide sequence: TGCGCCAGCAGCTTGAGAGGCGCGGGGGTTCTTCTAGATACGCAGTATTTT. This encodes CASSLRGAGVLLDTQYF.

This clonotype was observed a handful of times. The chain employs TRBV9 and TRBJ2-5, with unresolved D. The V end lost 3 bases, the J end lost 0 bases, and 6 bases lay between the germline ends. The CDR3 is 13 residues long. Germline V lookup: CDR1 SGDLS, CDR2 YYNGEE. CDR3 coding DNA: TGTGCCAGCAGCGCCGGGCACCAAGAGACCCAGTACTTC. Translating gives CASSAGHQETQYF.

This clonotype has more than one count but fewer than ten. The rearrangement joins TRBV27 to TRBJ2-7; possibly TRBD1 or TRBD2 for D (5 bases each). The germline V gene encodes CDR1 MNHEY and CDR2 SMNVEV (reference sequence). The CDR3 is 14 amino acids. V was trimmed by 6 bases and J by 3 bases, leaving 15 bases between them. The CDR3 nucleotides are TGTGCCAGCAGCCTTACCGGGACCCACTACGAGCAGTACGTC. It yields the protein CASSLTGTHYEQYV.

In this sample, this clonotype turned up a few times. The rearrangement uses TRBV3-1 and TRBJ2-2, with 9 bases fitting TRBD1. Losses at the gene ends were 4 bases for V and 7 bases for J; bases not matched to a gene: 10. This CDR3 has 16 amino acids. CDR1 is LGHDT and CDR2 is YNNKEL in the germline V gene (reference sequence). CDR3 protein: CASSLTGGLSSGELFF. CDR3 DNA sequence: TGTGCCAGCAGCCTTACAGGGGGCTTAAGTAGCGGGGAGCTGTTTTTT.

The chain combines TRBV19 with TRBJ2-3; weak D call: TRBD1 (6 bases). The CDR3 sequence is 12 residues long. CDR1 is LNHDA, CDR2 SQIVND, per germline (reference sequence). Trimming took 0 bases from V and 11 from J, leaving 9 bases between them. The CDR3, as DNA: TGTGCCAGTAGTATAGACAGGGGTATGCAGTATTTT. Its protein product is CASSIDRGMQYF.

Remarks on this clonotype: Germline is not matched at one junction end, which may reflect a read error. J is TRBJ1-1 and V is TRBV20-1; D possibly corresponds to TRBD1 (5 bases). In germline, CDR1 is DFQATT, CDR2 SNEGSKA (reference sequence). This CDR3 is built from 14 residues. CDR3 protein: CSASSIDGGTEAFF. The CDR3 DNA sequence: TGCAGCGCTAGCAGTATCGACGGGGGCACTGAAGCTTTCTTT.

The chain is built from TRBV29-1 and TRBJ1-1; TRBD1 aligns across 7 bases. With 7 bases clipped from V and 4 bases from J, the junction kept 9 bases outside the gene matches. The germline gives CDR1 SQVTM, CDR2 ANQGSEA. The CDR3 has 13 amino acids. The DNA for the CDR3 is TGCAGCGCGGGCAGGGGGGAATTCACTGAAGCTTTCTTT. As protein: CSAGRGEFTEAFF. Based on the CDR3 plus reference TRBV29-1 and TRBJ1-1, the full variable domain is SAVISQKPSRDICQRGTSLTIQCQVDSQVTMMFWYRQQPGQSLTLIATANQGSEATYESGFVIDKFPISRPNLTFSTLTVSNMSPEDSSIYLCSAGRGEFTEAFFGQGTRLTVV.

The chain uses TRBV20-1 and TRBJ2-3; 8 nucleotides align to TRBD2. The CDR3 is 17 amino acids. J gave up 5 bases and V 0 bases, and 13 bases lay outside the gene matches. From germline, CDR1 is DFQATT and CDR2 SNEGSKA (reference sequence). The CDR3 DNA reads as TGCAGTGCTAGAGAATTTTTGGTAGCGGGGCGCCAAGATACGCAGTATTTT. As protein: CSAREFLVAGRQDTQYF.

This clonotype has just a few counts. The chain links TRBV9 to TRBJ2-7; the D is unclear. The V end lost 0 bases, the J end lost 5 bases, and 9 bases lay between the germline ends. The CDR3 is 13 amino acids. Germline CDR1 and CDR2: SGDLS and YYNGEE. The CDR3 DNA reads as TGTGCCAGCAGCGTAGGTCCCCGAGACGAGCAGTACGTC. Translation gives CASSVGPRDEQYV.

V usage is TRBV13 and J usage is TRBJ2-2; no reliable D call. V was cut by 0 bases and J by 1 base, with 9 bases left in between. The CDR3 spans 16 residues. The germline gives CDR1 PRHDT, CDR2 FYEKMQ (reference sequence). CDR3 DNA sequence: TGTGCCAGCAGCTTAGGACAGCAAGTGAACACCGGGGAGCTGTTTTTT. Amino acid sequence: CASSLGQQVNTGELFF.

Only a few counts were recorded for this clonotype. The rearrangement links TRBV6-2 or TRBV6-3 to TRBJ2-1; D is perhaps TRBD2 (5 bases). V was cut by 6 bases and J by 6 bases, with 15 bases left in between. Germline loops: CDR1 MNHEY, CDR2 SVGEGT. CDR3 length: 14 amino acids. CDR3 bases: TGTGCCAGCAGATTAGCTGGACTCTCCAATGAGCAGTTCTTC. Protein product: CASRLAGLSNEQFF.

A word on this clonotype: The DNA is omitted, as the CDR3 cannot be located on it reliably, and the CDR3 follows TCRdb's listing. The V gene is TRBV5-1, the J gene TRBJ1-1; TRBD1, the D gene given by the table, was not confirmed from the DNA. Ends included, the CDR3 has 11 residues. Germline V gene sequence: CDR1 SGHRS, CDR2 YFSETQ. The CDR3 sequence is CASSFGGGTFF.

Only a few counts were recorded for this clonotype. This rearrangement joins TRBV29-1 to TRBJ1-1; maybe TRBD1 (5 bases). Germline lookup yields CDR1 SQVTM and CDR2 ANQGSEA. This CDR3 is 13 amino acids long. The V gene lost 0 bases and the J gene lost 5 bases, with 10 bases spanning the gap. The DNA of the CDR3 is TGCAGCGTTGAAGATGGGGCCTGGACTGAAGCTTTCTTT. Translation gives CSVEDGAWTEAFF.

In its sample, this clonotype was seen many times. The chain links TRBV7-6 to TRBJ2-3; weak D call: TRBD2 (5 bases). V was cut by 5 bases and J by 10 bases, with 16 bases left in between. CDR1 and CDR2 from the germline V gene are SGHVS and FNYEAQ. The CDR3 runs to 13 residues. The CDR3, as DNA: TGTGCCAGCAGCCGAAACGAGGGCGGGCCGCAGTATTTT. It specifies CASSRNEGGPQYF.

This clonotype was found many times. The chain combines TRBV12-3 or TRBV12-4 with TRBJ2-1, with 8 bases fitting TRBD2. The CDR3 loop spans 14 amino acids. Trimming cost V 3 bases and J 11 bases; bases outside gene matches: 9. CDR3 sequence (DNA): TGTGCCAGCAGTTTTTCGCGGGGGGCCACTAAGCAGTTCTTC. This codes for CASSFSRGATKQFF.

The CDR3 DNA sequence: TGTGCCAGCAGTTTAGCGGGGGCGTCTCGGGATACGCAGTATTTT. This gives the protein CASSLAGASRDTQYF. The chain carries TRBV12-3 or TRBV12-4 and TRBJ2-3; the D gene is possibly TRBD1 (6 bases). The ends were cut back, 0 bases at V and 6 bases at J, with 13 bases in the middle. The CDR3 length is 15 residues.

This clonotype was seen more than once but under ten times. The gene calls are TRBV20-1 and TRBJ1-3, with D maybe TRBD1 (5 bases). The length of the CDR3 is 16 residues. V lost 6 bases and J lost 1, with 19 bases in between. Germline V CDR1 and CDR2: DFQATT, SNEGSKA (reference sequence). This CDR3 is CSARNRQLFSGNTIYF. The CDR3 DNA follows: TGCAGTGCCCGTAACCGACAGCTCTTTTCTGGAAACACCATATATTTT.